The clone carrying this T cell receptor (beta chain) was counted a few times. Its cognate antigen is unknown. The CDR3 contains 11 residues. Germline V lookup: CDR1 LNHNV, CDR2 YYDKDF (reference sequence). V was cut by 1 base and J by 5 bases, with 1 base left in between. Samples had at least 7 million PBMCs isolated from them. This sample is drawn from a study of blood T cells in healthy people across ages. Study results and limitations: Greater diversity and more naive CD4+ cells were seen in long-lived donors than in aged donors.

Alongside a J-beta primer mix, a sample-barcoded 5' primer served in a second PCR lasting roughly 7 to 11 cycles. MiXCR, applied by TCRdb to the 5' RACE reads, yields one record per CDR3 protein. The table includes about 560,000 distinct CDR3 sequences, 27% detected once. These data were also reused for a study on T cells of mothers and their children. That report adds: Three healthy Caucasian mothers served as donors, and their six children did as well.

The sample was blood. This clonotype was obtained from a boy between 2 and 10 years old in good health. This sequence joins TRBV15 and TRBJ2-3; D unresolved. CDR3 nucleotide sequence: TGTGCCACCAGCAGAGGAGATACGCAGTATTTT. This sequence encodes CATSRGDTQYF.